These 10 T cell receptor beta chains came from one sample sequenced in a study of blood T cell repertoires in COVID-19. Generated by immunoSEQ multiplex PCR, the TCRdb table keeps only in-frame clones and is missing some. The sample records approximately 320,000 clones, roughly 86% being singletons. Material for sequencing was PBMCs or T cells enriched from blood (not recorded which). These receptors were collected from a woman aged 18-35 years who had recovered from COVID-19.

This clone has just one count. V is TRBV5-4 and J is TRBJ2-7; D might be TRBD1 (5 bases). This CDR3 has 14 amino acids. Germline V lookup: CDR1 SGHNT, CDR2 YYREEE (reference sequence). V lost 2 bases and J 2 bases, leaving 11 bases between the germline ends. For the CDR3, the DNA is TGTGCCAGCAGCTTTGACGACAGAGCCTACGAGCAGTACTTC. Translation: CASSFDDRAYEQYF.

This chain uses TRBV3-1 (or the pseudogene TRBV3-2) with TRBJ1-4; 10 nucleotides match TRBD1. The CDR3 is made up of 14 amino acids. After removal of 4 bases from V and 6 bases from J, the junction contained 2 bases not matched to a gene. Per germline, CDR1 LGHDT and CDR2 YNNKEL (reference sequence). The CDR3 bases are TGTGCCAGCAGCCCCGGGACAGGGGATGAAAAACTGTTTTTT. Its protein is CASSPGTGDEKLFF.

V is TRBV30 and J is TRBJ2-7; TRBD1 agrees at 7 bases. Germline V gene lookup returns CDR1 GTSNPN and CDR2 SVGIG (reference sequence). The CDR3 is made up of 15 amino acids. Unmatched junction bases numbered 10, after V lost 1 base and J lost 4 bases. The DNA for the CDR3 is TGTGCCTGGAGTGCCCCTTGGACAGGACAATACGAGCAGTACTTC. It translates to CAWSAPWTGQYEQYF.

The chain employs TRBV7-2 and TRBJ2-1, with D perhaps TRBD2 (6 bases). V shed 3 bases and J shed 8 bases, with 20 bases lying between them. This CDR3 is built from 16 residues. Germline assignment: CDR1 SGHTA and CDR2 FQGNSA. The CDR3 nucleotides are TGTGCCAGCAGCTTTGGCGGGGCTGGATTATACGATGAGCAGTTCTTC. Its protein product is CASSFGGAGLYDEQFF.

This clone was seen just once. The V and J genes are TRBV7-6 and TRBJ2-1; D gene ambiguous. The V end lost 1 base, the J end lost 1 base, and 8 bases lay between the germline ends. From germline, CDR1 is SGHVS and CDR2 FNYEAQ. The CDR3 runs to 15 residues. The CDR3, as DNA: TGTGCCAGCAGCTTAGTTGCGCCTTCCTACAATGAGCAGTTCTTC. The encoded protein is CASSLVAPSYNEQFF.

The chain uses TRBV9 and TRBJ2-5, with D perhaps TRBD2 (7 bases). Deletions cut 0 bases from V and 3 bases from J, with 18 bases between. Germline V gene sequence: CDR1 SGDLS, CDR2 YYNGEE. This CDR3 spans 17 amino acids. In DNA, the CDR3 is TGTGCCAGCAGCGTAGGGAGCCTAACGGGGGGCAAAGAGACCCAGTACTTC. It is translated as CASSVGSLTGGKETQYF.

The chain has TRBV7-3 and TRBJ2-1, with TRBD2 identical over 11 bases. The CDR3 is 16 residues long. The germline CDR1 and CDR2 sequences are SGHTA and FQGTGA. Germline trimming cut 5 bases from V and 4 bases from J; bases unmatched to any gene: 7. CDR3 sequence: CASSPNSGRVYNEQFF. Here the CDR3 DNA reads TGTGCCAGCAGCCCCAATAGCGGGAGGGTATACAATGAGCAGTTCTTC.

A word on this clone: Other DNA sequences in the same sample also yield this CDR3. V is TRBV6-5 and J is TRBJ1-2; D may be TRBD1 (5 bases). Per the germline V gene, CDR1 is MNHEY and CDR2 is SVGAGI. CDR3 length: 13 amino acids. The V gene lost 0 bases and the J gene lost 8 bases, with 10 bases spanning the gap. CDR3 loop: CASSYSRGGGYTF. The CDR3 DNA follows: TGTGCCAGCAGTTACTCAAGGGGAGGAGGCTACACCTTC.

The chain combines TRBV19 with TRBJ2-7; 9 bases fit TRBD1. Germline CDR1 and CDR2: LNHDA and SQIVND (reference sequence). The V segment lost 5 bases and the J segment 3 bases; nucleotides outside the gene matches: 14. The CDR3 loop spans 17 amino acids. CDR3 bases: TGTGCCAGTAGTCCAGGGACAGGGACTTCAAAGGACTACGAGCAGTACTTC. Its translation: CASSPGTGTSKDYEQYF.

The chain uses TRBV30 and TRBJ1-1; 12 nucleotides match TRBD1. This CDR3 is built from 16 residues. In germline, CDR1 is GTSNPN, CDR2 SVGIG (reference sequence). The junction had 8 bases not matched to a gene; V was cut back by 5 bases and J by 1 base. DNA for the CDR3: TGTGCCTGGGGACGGGACAGGGGGCCAGGGAACACTGAAGCTTTCTTT. This gives the protein CAWGRDRGPGNTEAFF.